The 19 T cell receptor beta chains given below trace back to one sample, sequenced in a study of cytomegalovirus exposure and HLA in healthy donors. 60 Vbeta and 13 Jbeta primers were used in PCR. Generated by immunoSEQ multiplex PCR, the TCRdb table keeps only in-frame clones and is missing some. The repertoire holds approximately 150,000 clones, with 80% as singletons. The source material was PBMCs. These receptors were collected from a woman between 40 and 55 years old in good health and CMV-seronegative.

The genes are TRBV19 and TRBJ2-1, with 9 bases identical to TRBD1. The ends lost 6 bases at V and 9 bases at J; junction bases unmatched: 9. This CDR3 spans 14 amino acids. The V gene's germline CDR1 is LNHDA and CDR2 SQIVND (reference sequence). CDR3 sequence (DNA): TGTGCCAGTAGCCTACAGGGGGCAACGGGTGAGCAGTTCTTC. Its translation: CASSLQGATGEQFF.

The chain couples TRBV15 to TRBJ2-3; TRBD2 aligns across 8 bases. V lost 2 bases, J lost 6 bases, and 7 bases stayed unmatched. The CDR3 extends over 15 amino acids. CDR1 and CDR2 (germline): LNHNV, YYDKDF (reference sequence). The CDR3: CATSRSGSREDTQYF. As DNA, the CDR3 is TGTGCCACCAGCAGAAGCGGGAGTAGGGAGGATACGCAGTATTTT.

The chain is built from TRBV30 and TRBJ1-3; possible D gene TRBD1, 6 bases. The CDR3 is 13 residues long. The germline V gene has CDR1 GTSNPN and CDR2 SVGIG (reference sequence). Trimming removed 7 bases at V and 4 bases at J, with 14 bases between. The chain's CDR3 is CAFQRDTGNTIYF. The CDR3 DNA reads TGTGCCTTCCAAAGGGACACCGGAAACACCATATATTTT.

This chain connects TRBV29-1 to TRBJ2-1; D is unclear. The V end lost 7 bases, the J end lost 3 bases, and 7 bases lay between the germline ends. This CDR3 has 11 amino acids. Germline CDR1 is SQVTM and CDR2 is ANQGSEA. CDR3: CSAEDYNEQFF. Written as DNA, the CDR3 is TGCAGCGCAGAGGACTACAATGAGCAGTTCTTC.

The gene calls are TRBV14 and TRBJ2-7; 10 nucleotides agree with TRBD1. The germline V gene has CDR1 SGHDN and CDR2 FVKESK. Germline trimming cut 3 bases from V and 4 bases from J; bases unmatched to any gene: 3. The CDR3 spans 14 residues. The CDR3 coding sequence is TGTGCCAGCAGCCATTGGACAGGGGGATACGAGCAGTACTTC. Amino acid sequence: CASSHWTGGYEQYF.

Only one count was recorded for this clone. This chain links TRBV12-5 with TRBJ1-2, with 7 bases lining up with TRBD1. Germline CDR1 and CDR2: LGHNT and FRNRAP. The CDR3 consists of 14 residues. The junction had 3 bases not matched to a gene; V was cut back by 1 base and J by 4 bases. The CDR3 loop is CASGLEQGLYGYTF. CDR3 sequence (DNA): TGTGCTAGTGGTTTGGAACAGGGGCTCTATGGCTACACCTTC.

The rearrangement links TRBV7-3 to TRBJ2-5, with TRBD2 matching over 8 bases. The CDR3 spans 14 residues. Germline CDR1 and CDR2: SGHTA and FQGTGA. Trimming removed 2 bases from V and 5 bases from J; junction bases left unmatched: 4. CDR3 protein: CASSLAGGRETQYF. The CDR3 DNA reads TGTGCCAGCAGCTTAGCGGGGGGAAGGGAGACCCAGTACTTC.

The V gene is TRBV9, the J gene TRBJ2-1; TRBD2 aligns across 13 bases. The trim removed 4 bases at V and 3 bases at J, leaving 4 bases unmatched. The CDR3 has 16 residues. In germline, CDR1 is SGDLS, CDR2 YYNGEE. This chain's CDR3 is CASSTTSGRVYNEQFF. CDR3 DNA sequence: TGTGCCAGCAGCACCACTAGCGGGAGGGTCTACAATGAGCAGTTCTTC.

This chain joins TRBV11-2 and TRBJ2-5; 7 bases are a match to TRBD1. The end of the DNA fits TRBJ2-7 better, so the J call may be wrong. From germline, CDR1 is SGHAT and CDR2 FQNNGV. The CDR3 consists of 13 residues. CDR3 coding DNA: TGTGCCAGCGTCCGGGACAGTACCTACGAGCAGTACTTC. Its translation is CASVRDSTYEQYF.

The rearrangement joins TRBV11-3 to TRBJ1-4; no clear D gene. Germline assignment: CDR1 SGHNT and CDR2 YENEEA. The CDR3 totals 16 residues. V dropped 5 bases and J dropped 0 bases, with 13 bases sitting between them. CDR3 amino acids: CASSLVGATTNEKLFF. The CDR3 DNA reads TGTGCCAGCAGCCTTGTCGGTGCAACAACTAATGAAAAACTGTTTTTT.

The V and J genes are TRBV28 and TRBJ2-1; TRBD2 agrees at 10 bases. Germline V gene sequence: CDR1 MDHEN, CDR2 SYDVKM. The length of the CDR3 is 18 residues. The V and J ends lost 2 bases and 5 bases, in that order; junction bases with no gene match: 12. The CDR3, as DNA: TGTGCCAGCAGTTTACTAGCGGGGGTCACCAAAGGCCACAATGAGCAGTTCTTC. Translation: CASSLLAGVTKGHNEQFF.

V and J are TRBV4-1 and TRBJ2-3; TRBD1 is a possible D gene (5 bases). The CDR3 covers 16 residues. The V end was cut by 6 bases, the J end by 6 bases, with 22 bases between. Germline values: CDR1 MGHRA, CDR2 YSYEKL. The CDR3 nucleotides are TGCGCCAGCAGTCGACGAGACAGTAACCTAGGGGATACGCAGTATTTT. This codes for CASSRRDSNLGDTQYF.

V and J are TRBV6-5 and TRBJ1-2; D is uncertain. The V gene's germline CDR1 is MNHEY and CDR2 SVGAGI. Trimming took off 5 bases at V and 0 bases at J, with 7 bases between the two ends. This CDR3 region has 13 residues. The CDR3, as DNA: TGTGCCAGCAGTATCGGGTCTAACTATGGCTACACCTTC. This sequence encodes CASSIGSNYGYTF.

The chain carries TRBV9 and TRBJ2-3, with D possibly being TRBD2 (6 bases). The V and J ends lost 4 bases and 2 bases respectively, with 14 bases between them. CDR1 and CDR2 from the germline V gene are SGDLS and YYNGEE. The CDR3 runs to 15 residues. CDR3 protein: CASSWRDPYTDTQYF. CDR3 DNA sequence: TGTGCCAGCAGCTGGCGGGACCCCTACACAGATACGCAGTATTTT.

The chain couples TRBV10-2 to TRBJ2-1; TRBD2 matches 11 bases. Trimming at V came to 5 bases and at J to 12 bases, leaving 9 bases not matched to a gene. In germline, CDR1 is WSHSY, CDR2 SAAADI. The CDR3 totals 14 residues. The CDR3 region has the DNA TGCGCCAGCAGTCCCAGCCCGCTAGCGGGGGGGCAGTTCTTC. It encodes CASSPSPLAGGQFF.

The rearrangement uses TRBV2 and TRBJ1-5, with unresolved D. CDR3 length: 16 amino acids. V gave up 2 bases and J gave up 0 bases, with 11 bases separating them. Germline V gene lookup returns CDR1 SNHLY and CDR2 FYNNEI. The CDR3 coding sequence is TGTGCCAGCAGTGAAAGGGCAGACTATAGCAATCAGCCCCAGCATTTT. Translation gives CASSERADYSNQPQHF.

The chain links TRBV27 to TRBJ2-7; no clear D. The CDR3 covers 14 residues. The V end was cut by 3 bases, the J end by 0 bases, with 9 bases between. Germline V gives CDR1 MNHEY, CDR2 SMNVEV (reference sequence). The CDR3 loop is CASSLGESSYEQYF. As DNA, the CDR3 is TGTGCCAGCAGTTTGGGCGAGAGCTCCTACGAGCAGTACTTC.

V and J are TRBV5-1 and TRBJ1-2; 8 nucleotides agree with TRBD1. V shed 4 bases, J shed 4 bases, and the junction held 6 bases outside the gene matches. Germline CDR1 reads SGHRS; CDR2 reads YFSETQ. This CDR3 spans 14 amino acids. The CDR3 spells CASSPDTGGYGYTF. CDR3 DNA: TGCGCCAGCAGCCCCGACACAGGGGGCTATGGCTACACCTTC.

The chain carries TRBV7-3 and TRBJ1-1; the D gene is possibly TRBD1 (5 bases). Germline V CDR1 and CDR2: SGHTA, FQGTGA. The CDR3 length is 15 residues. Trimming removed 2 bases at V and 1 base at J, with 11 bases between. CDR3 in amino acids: CASSLFGGENTEAFF. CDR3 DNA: TGTGCCAGCAGCTTATTTGGGGGGGAGAACACTGAAGCTTTCTTT.